This TCR beta chain was profiled in a study of memory CD4+ T cells and cytomegalovirus serostatus. Study information: This sample comes from healthy Belgian adults, roughly 9 CMV seropositive, around 26 seronegative. General study points: CD4+ memory repertoires contained 67 of 164 reported CMV TCRbeta sequences.

Original processing methods: Out-of-frame sequences were removed, leaving about 2,300,000 distinct TCRbeta sequences. This table comes from immunoSEQ multiplex PCR, and its TCRdb copy is limited to in-frame clones, with some not included. The V and J calls and clone size are taken from that table; D and trimming were inferred from the DNA. The sample yields some 48,000 clones, around 78% seen once. Germline assignment: CDR1 SNHLY and CDR2 FYNNEI. J gave up 7 bases and V 9 bases, and 14 bases lay outside the gene matches. This CDR3 comprises 15 residues. The sort gate was single viable CD3+CD4+CD8-CD45RO+ cells for memory CD4+ T cells. CMV serostatus came from serum IgG against pp150, pp28, p38, p52. On this clone itself: Its matching antigen is unknown.

The sequence was obtained from an adult in good health and CMV-seronegative. The sample taken for sequencing was memory CD4+ T cells from blood. The chain links TRBV2 to TRBJ2-7; 11 nucleotides match TRBD2. The CDR3 here is CASCVGTSGTLEQYF. CDR3 bases: TGTGCCAGTTGCGTTGGGACTAGCGGAACTCTGGAGCAGTACTTC.